The 4 T cell receptor beta chains below were found in one sample sequenced in a study of blood T cell repertoires in COVID-19. Libraries were prepared by immunoSEQ multiplex PCR; TCRdb keeps only in-frame clonotypes and omits some of them. The sample records about 190,000 clones, 82% being singletons. Sequencing input: peripheral blood. The receptors stem from a woman aged 60-70 years with COVID-19, enrolled during active disease.

The rearrangement links TRBV9 to TRBJ2-7; no clear D. CDR1 SGDLS and CDR2 YYNGEE come from the germline V gene. V was cut by 3 bases and J by 5 bases, with 15 bases left in between. CDR3 length: 14 amino acids. For the CDR3, the DNA is TGTGCCAGCAGCGGGCCAGGTCAGGTAAACGAGCAGTACTTC. It translates to CASSGPGQVNEQYF.

J is TRBJ2-3 and V is TRBV9; 7 bases are shared with TRBD1. The CDR3 loop spans 14 amino acids. J gave up 2 bases and V 2 bases, and 2 bases lay outside the gene matches. Per germline, CDR1 SGDLS and CDR2 YYNGEE. The DNA of the CDR3 is TGTGCCAGCAGCGTGACAGGGTTCACAGATACGCAGTATTTT. This encodes CASSVTGFTDTQYF.

J is TRBJ2-7 and V is TRBV11-3, with TRBD2 identical over 10 bases. Per the germline V gene, CDR1 is SGHNT and CDR2 is YENEEA. The CDR3 runs to 16 residues. Trimming cost V 5 bases and J 0 bases; bases outside gene matches: 7. CDR3 region: CASSKWTSGSSYEQYV. Here the CDR3 DNA reads TGTGCCAGCAGCAAATGGACTAGCGGAAGCTCCTACGAGCAGTACGTC.

In this sample, this clone turned up a few times. The chain uses TRBV5-1 and TRBJ2-2; TRBD1 is a possible D gene (5 bases). CDR1 is SGHRS, CDR2 YFSETQ, per germline. Trimming pared 4 bases from V and 4 bases from J, leaving 11 bases between. This CDR3 contains 14 residues. The CDR3 coding sequence is TGCGCCAGCAGCAACTCAGGGTCCACCGGGGAGCTGTTTTTT. This sequence encodes CASSNSGSTGELFF.